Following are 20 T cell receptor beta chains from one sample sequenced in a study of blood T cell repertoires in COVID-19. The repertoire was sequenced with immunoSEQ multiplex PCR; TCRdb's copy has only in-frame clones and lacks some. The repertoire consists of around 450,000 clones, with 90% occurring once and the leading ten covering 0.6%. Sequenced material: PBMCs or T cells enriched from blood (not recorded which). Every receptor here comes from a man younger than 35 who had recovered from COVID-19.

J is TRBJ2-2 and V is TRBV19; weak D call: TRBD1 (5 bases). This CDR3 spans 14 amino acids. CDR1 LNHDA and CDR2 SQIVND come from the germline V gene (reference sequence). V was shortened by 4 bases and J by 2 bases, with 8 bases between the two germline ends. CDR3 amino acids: CASSTGFNTGELFF. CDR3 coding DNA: TGTGCCAGTAGTACAGGGTTTAACACCGGGGAGCTGTTTTTT.

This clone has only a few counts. CDR3 residues: CASSPDQGASSPLHF. CDR3 DNA sequence: TGTGCCAGCTCACCAGACCAGGGGGCAAGCTCACCCCTCCACTTT. The chain links TRBV18 to TRBJ1-6, with 8 bases aligning to TRBD1. CDR1 and CDR2 from the germline V gene are KGHSH and LQKENI. J was trimmed by 10 bases and V by 2 bases; bases with no gene match: 7. This CDR3 is built from 15 residues. Supplemented by reference TRBV18 and TRBJ1-6, the full variable domain reads NAGVMQNPRHLVRRRGQEARLRCSPMKGHSHVYWYRQLPEEGLKFMVYLQKENIIDESGMPKERFSAEFPKEGPSILRIQQVVRGDSAAYFCASSPDQGASSPLHFGNGTRLTVT.

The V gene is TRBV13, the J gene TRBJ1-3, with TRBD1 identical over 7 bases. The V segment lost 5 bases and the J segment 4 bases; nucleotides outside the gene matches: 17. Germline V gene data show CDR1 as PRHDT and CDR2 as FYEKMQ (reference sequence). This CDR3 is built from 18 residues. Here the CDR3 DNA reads TGTGCCAGCAGCCCCGAGTCCACAGGGGCTGGTAAGGGAAACACCATATATTTT. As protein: CASSPESTGAGKGNTIYF.

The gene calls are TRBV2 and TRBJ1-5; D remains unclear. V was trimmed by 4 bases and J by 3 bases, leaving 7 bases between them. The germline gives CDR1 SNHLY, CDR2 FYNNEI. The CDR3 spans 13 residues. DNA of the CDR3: TGTGCCAGCAGTGTCGGGAACAATCAGCCCCAGCATTTT. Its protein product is CASSVGNNQPQHF.

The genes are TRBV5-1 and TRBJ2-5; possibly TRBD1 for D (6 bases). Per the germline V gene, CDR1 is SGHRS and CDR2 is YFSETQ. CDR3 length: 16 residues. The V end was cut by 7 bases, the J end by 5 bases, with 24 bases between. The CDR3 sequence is CASSSSQGLRLETQYF. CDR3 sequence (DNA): TGCGCCAGCTCTTCCTCCCAGGGGTTAAGGCTGGAGACCCAGTACTTC.

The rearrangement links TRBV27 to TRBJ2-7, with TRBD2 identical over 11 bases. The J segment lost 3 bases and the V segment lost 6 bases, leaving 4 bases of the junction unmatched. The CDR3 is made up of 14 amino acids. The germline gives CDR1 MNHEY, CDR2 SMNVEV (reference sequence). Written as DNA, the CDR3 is TGTGCCAGCAGCCTAGCGGGAGGTTACTACGAGCAGTACTTC. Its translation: CASSLAGGYYEQYF.

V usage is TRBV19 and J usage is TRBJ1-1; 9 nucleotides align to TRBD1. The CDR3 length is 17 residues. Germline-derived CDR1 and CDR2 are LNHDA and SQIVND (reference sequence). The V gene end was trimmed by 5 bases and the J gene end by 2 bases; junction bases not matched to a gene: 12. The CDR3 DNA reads TGTGCCAGTAGTCCCGCCGGGACAGGGCAAGTAAACACTGAAGCTTTCTTT. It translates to CASSPAGTGQVNTEAFF.

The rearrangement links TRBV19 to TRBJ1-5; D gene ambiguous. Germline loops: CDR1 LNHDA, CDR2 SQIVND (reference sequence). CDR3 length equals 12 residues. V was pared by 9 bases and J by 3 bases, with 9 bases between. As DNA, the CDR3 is TGTGCCAGCCAGTTCTTCAATCAGCCCCAGCATTTT. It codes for CASQFFNQPQHF. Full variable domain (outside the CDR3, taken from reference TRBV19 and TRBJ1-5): DGGITQSPKYLFRKEGQNVTLSCEQNLNHDAMYWYRQDPGQGLRLIYYSQIVNDFQKGDIAEGYSVSREKKESFPLTVTSAQKNPTAFYLCASQFFNQPQHFGDGTRLSIL.

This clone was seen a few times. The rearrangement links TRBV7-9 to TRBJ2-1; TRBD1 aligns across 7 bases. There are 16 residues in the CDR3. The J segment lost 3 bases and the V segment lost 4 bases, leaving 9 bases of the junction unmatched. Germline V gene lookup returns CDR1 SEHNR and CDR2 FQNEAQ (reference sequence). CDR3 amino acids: CASSSPPRGLYNEQFF. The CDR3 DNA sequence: TGTGCCAGCAGCTCCCCCCCAAGGGGGCTCTACAATGAGCAGTTCTTC.

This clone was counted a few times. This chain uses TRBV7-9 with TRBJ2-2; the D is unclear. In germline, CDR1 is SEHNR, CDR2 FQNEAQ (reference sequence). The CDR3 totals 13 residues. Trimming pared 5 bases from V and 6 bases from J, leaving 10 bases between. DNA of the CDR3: TGTGCCAGCAGCCCTATTTATCCCGGGGAGCTGTTTTTT. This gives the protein CASSPIYPGELFF.

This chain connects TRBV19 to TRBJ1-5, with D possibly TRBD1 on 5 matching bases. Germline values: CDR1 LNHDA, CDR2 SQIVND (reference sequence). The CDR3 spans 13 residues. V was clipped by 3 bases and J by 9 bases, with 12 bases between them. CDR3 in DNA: TGTGCCAGTAGTATTGGGGCCGTGGGGCCCCAGCATTTT. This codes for CASSIGAVGPQHF.

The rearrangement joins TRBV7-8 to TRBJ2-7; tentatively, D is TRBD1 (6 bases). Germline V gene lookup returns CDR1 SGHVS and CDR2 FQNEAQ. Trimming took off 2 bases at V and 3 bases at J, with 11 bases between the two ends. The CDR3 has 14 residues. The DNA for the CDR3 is TGTGCCAGCAGCTTACGAAGGGGGATCTACGAGCAGTACTTC. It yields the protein CASSLRRGIYEQYF.

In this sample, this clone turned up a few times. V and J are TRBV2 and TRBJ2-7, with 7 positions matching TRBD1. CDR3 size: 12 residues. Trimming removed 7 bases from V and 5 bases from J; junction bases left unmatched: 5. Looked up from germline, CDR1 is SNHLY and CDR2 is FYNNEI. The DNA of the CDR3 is TGTGCCAGCAAATGGGACAGTAACGAGCAGTACTTC. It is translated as CASKWDSNEQYF.

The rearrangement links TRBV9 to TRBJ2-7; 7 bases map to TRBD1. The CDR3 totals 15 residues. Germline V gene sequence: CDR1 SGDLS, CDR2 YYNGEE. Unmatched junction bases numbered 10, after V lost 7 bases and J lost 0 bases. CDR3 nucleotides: TGTGCCAGCTCCCAAACAGGGGCCAGCTCCTACGAGCAGTACTTC. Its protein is CASSQTGASSYEQYF.

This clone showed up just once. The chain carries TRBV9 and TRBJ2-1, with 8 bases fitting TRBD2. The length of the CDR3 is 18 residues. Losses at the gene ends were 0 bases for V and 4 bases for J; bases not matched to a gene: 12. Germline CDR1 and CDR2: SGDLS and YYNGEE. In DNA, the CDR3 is TGTGCCAGCAGCGTAGATAGCAGCGGGAGTTCGTCTTACAATGAGCAGTTCTTC. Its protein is CASSVDSSGSSSYNEQFF.

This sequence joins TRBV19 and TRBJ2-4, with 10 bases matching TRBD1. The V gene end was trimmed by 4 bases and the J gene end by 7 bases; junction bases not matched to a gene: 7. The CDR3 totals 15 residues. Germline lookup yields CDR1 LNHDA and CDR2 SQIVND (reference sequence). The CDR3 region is CASSKGQGLGNIQYF. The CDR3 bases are TGTGCCAGTAGTAAGGGACAGGGGTTAGGGAACATTCAGTACTTC.

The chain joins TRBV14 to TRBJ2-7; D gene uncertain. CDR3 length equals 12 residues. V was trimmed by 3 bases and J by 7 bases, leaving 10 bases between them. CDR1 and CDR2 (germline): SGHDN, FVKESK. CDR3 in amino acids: CASSQGSREQYF. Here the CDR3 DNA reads TGTGCCAGCAGCCAGGGCAGTAGAGAGCAGTACTTC.

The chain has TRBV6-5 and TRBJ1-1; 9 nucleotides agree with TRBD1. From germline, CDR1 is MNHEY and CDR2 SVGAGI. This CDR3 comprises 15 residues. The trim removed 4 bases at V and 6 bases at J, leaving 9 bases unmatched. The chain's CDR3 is CASSSSGQGYPEAFF. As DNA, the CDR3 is TGTGCCAGCAGTTCTTCCGGACAGGGGTATCCTGAAGCTTTCTTT.

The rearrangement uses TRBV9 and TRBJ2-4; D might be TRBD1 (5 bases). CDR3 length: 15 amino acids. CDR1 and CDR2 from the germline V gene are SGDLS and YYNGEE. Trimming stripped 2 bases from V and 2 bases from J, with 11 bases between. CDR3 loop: CASSVGQGPKNIQYF. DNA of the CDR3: TGTGCCAGCAGCGTGGGGCAGGGCCCCAAAAACATTCAGTACTTC.

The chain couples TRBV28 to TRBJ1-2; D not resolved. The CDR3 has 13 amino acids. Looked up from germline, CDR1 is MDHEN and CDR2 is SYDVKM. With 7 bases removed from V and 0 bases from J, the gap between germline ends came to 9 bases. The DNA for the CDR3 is TGTGCCAGCACTGCTACTCCTAACTATGGCTACACCTTC. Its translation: CASTATPNYGYTF.